This entry is about one T cell receptor beta chain. Its antigen is unknown. Following extraction, RNA underwent reverse transcription to cDNA, which served as the sequencing template. The protocol was immunoSEQ multiplex PCR, while the TCRdb copy is restricted to in-frame clones and leaves out a portion. The sample lists approximately 210,000 clones, more than 50% occurring once. Trimming removed 5 bases from V and 1 base from J, with 8 bases in between. This CDR3 region has 13 residues. Germline V CDR1 and CDR2: SGHTA, FQGNSA. Treatment: oral pan-JAK inhibitor, 5-10 mg twice daily. The sample is drawn from a study of CD8+ T cells in alopecia areata. Study-level points and caveats: Across lesional scalp, and particularly alopecia totalis/universalis, clonality surpassed that of normal scalp.

This TCR derives from a human donor with alopecia areata. The sequenced sample was CD4+ T cells sorted from blood, obtained at week 24, from a patient treated with tofacitinib. The chain carries TRBV7-2 and TRBJ1-1; D uncertain. CDR3 sequence: CASSGRSNTEAFF. Written as DNA, the CDR3 is TGTGCCAGCAGCGGACGGTCGAACACTGAAGCTTTCTTT.